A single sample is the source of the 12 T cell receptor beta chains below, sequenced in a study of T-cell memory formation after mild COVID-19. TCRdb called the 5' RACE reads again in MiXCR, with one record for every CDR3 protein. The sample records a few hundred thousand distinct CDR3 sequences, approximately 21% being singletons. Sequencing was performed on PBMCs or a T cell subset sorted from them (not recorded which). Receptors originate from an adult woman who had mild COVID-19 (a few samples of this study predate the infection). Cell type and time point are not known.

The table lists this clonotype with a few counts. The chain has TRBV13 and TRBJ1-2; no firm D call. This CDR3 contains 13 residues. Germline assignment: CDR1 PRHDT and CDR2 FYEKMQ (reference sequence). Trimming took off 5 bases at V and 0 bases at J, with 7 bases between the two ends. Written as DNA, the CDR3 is TGTGCCAGCAGCGGCGGAACTAACTATGGCTACACCTTC. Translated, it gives CASSGGTNYGYTF.

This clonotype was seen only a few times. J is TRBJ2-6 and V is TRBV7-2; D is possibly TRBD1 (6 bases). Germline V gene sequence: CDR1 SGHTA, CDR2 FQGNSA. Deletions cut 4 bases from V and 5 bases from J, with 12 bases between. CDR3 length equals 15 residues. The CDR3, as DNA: TGTGCCAGCAGCTGGGACACCCTCCGGGCCAACGTCCTGACTTTC. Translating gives CASSWDTLRANVLTF. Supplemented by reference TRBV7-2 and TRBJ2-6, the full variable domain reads GAGVSQSPSNKVTEKGKDVELRCDPISGHTALYWYRQSLGQGLEFLIYFQGNSAPDKSGLPSDRFSAERTGGSVSTLTIQRTQQEDSAVYLCASSWDTLRANVLTFGAGSRLTVL.

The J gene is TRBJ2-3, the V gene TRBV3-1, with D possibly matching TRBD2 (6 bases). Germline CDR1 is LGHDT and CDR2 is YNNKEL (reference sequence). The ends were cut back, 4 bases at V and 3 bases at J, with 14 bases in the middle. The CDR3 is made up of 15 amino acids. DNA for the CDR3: TGTGCCAGCAGCCCTTCAACTAGCTTGACAGATACGCAGTATTTT. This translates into CASSPSTSLTDTQYF.

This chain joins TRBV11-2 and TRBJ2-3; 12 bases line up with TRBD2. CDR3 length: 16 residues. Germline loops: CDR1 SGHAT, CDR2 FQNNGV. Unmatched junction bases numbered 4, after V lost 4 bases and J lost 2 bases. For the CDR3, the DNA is TGTGCCAGCAGCTCCGGACTAGCGGGGAACACAGATACGCAGTATTTT. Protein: CASSSGLAGNTDTQYF.

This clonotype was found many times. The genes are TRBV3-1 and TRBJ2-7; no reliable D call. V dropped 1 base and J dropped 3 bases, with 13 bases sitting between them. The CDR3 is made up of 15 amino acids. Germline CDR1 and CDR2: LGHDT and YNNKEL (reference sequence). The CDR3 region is CASSQVLYPSYEQYF. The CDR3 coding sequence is TGTGCCAGCAGCCAAGTTCTCTACCCAAGCTACGAGCAGTACTTC.

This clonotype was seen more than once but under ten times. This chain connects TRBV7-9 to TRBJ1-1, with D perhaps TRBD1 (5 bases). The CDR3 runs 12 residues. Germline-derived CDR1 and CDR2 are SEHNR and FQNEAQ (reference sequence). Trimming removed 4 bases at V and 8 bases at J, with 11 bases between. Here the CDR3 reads CASSWGLSEAFF. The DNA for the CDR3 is TGTGCCAGCAGCTGGGGCTTATCCGAAGCTTTCTTT.

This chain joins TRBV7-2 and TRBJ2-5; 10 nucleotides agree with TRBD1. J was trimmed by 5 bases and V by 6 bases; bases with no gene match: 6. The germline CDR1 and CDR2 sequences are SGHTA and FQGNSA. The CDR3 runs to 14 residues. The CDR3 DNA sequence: TGTGCCAGCAGGGAGACAGGGGGCGCGGAGACCCAGTACTTC. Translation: CASRETGGAETQYF.

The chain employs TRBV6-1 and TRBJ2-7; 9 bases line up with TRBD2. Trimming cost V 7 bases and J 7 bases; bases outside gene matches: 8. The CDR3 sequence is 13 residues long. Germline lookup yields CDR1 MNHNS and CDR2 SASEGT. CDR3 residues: CASILAGVGEQYF. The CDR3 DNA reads TGTGCCAGCATATTAGCGGGAGTAGGGGAGCAGTACTTC.

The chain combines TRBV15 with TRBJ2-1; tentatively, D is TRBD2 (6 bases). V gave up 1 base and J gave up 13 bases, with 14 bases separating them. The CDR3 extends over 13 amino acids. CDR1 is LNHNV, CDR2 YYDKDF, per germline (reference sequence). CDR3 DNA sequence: TGTGCCACCAGCAGAGGAACAGGACTACCCCAGTTCTTC. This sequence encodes CATSRGTGLPQFF.

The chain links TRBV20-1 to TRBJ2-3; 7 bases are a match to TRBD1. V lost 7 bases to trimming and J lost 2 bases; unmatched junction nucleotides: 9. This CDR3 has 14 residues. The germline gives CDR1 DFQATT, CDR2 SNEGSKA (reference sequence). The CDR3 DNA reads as TGCAGTGTCGACTCACAGGGGTCCACAGATACGCAGTATTTT. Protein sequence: CSVDSQGSTDTQYF.

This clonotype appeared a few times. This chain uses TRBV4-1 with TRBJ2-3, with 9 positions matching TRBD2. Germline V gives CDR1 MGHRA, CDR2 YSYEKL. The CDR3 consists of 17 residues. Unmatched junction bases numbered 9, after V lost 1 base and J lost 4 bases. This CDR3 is CASSQGFGGRGADTQYF. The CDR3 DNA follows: TGCGCCAGCAGCCAAGGATTCGGCGGGAGGGGCGCAGATACGCAGTATTTT.

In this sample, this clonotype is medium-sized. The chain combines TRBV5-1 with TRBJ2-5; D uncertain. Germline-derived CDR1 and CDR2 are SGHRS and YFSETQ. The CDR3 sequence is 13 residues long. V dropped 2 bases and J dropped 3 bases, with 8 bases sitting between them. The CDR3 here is CASSFRAEETQYF. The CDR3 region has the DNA TGCGCCAGCAGCTTTAGGGCTGAAGAGACCCAGTACTTC.